The 8 T cell receptor beta chains below were found in one sample sequenced in a study of identical twins (dated by TCRdb to about 2016). The library was built by means of 5' RACE. Sequencing was carried out with an Illumina HiSeq 2000. TCRdb trimmed public reads at Q25 via fastp, called clones via MiXCR and kept in-frame beta chains. Rows with one shared CDR3 protein collapse into an entry with the most common genes and DNA. The sample table holds hundreds of thousands of distinct CDR3 sequences, of which around 6.1% were seen once. The ten biggest clones cover approximately 2% of the sample. Source material: naive T cells sorted from blood. The intended sense of this specimen's cell subset or site label: cells isolated with a human naive T-cell isolation kit. Every receptor here comes from a man aged 18 to 30 in good health.

The J gene is TRBJ1-6, the V gene TRBV12-3 or TRBV12-4; the match to TRBD1 covers 7 bases. CDR3 length: 13 amino acids. With V trimmed by 6 bases and J by 5 bases, 1 base remained unmatched. The CDR3 DNA sequence: TGTGCCAGCAGCGGACAGGATAATTCACCCCTCCACTTT. Translated, it gives CASSGQDNSPLHF.

The sample holds many counts of this clonotype. The rearrangement joins TRBV6-1 to TRBJ2-2; D not certain. Germline-derived CDR1 and CDR2 are MNHNS and SASEGT. V was shortened by 6 bases and J by 1 base, with 9 bases between the two germline ends. This CDR3 has 14 amino acids. The CDR3: CASSIVMNTGELFF. Here the CDR3 DNA reads TGTGCCAGCAGCATAGTGATGAACACCGGGGAGCTGTTTTTT.

Note on this clonotype: A read error may be the cause here, since a much bigger clone is one base away. No DNA is shown, since the ends of the CDR3 on it are uncertain; the CDR3 is the one TCRdb lists. The rearrangement links TRBV29-1 to TRBJ1-1. The CDR3 is 13 amino acids in total, end residues counted. Germline lookup yields CDR1 SQVTM and CDR2 ANQGSEA. CDR3 protein: CSVGSGSTTEAYF.

This clonotype has at least ten counts. J is TRBJ2-3 and V is TRBV12-3 or TRBV12-4, with TRBD2 matching over 8 bases. The ends lost 5 bases at V and 2 bases at J; junction bases unmatched: 6. The CDR3 totals 15 residues. CDR3 sequence: CASSHTSGFTDTQYF. CDR3 coding DNA: TGTGCCAGCAGTCACACTAGCGGATTCACAGATACGCAGTATTTT.

This clonotype was detected only a few times. V is TRBV15 and J is TRBJ2-2; 12 bases are a match to TRBD2. Germline V CDR1 and CDR2: LNHNV, YYDKDF (reference sequence). Trimming at V came to 7 bases and at J to 6 bases, leaving 21 bases not matched to a gene. The length of the CDR3 is 20 residues. The CDR3 DNA reads TGTGCCACCAACCAAGAGGGTGGGAGACTAGCGGGGGAACGTGCCGGGGAGCTGTTTTTT. Its protein is CATNQEGGRLAGERAGELFF.

This clonotype has a count of ten or more. This chain uses TRBV20-1 with TRBJ1-5, with 8 positions matching TRBD1. The CDR3 has 14 amino acids. The germline gives CDR1 DFQATT, CDR2 SNEGSKA (reference sequence). J gave up 7 bases and V 0 bases, and 5 bases lay outside the gene matches. CDR3 residues: CSARDRTGLQPQHF. CDR3 coding DNA: TGCAGTGCTAGAGATCGGACAGGGCTGCAGCCCCAGCATTTT.

This clonotype was seen a few times. This sequence joins TRBV5-1 and TRBJ2-1; D is undetermined. Between the trimmed V and J ends, which lost 1 base and 8 bases, there was a span of 13 bases. The CDR3 totals 14 residues. CDR1 and CDR2 (germline): SGHRS, YFSETQ. CDR3 sequence (DNA): TGCGCCAGCAGCTTGCTGTCAACCTCGGATGAGCAGTTCTTC. Translation: CASSLLSTSDEQFF.

This clonotype was found a few times. CDR3 protein: CASSQDAGGGETQYF. CDR3 DNA: TGCGCCAGCAGCCAAGATGCCGGGGGGGGTGAGACCCAGTACTTC. The rearrangement links TRBV4-3 to TRBJ2-5; 8 bases agree with TRBD2. CDR3 size: 15 residues. The trim removed 0 bases at V and 5 bases at J, leaving 5 bases unmatched. The germline gives CDR1 LGHNA, CDR2 YSLEER.